Listed below are T cell receptor beta chains from one sample, sequenced in a study of T cell responses to AZD1222 COVID-19 vaccine. TCRdb keeps only in-frame clones here, not all; method: immunoSEQ multiplex PCR. The sample yields roughly 100,000 clones, 90% to 95% seen once. The material was peripheral blood, obtained on day 0 of AZD1222 vaccination. The receptor source for this set is an adult in good health. Both conserved end residues are part of each CDR3. The D gene is left open where the match is weak. The size field is filled for only some rows; it gives once, few, many or a size class.

clone size,D gene,V gene,J gene,CDR3 protein,CDR3 DNA
NA,NA,TRBV2,TRBJ1-1,CASSGQGLSEAFF,TGTGCCAGCAGTGGGCAGGGGCTATCTGAAGCTTTCTTT
NA,NA,TRBV28,TRBJ1-5,CASSLNQYSNQPQHF,TGTGCCAGCAGTTTGAACCAGTATAGCAATCAGCCCCAGCATTTT
NA,NA,TRBV10-2,TRBJ1-3,CASSAQASGNTIYF,TGCGCCAGCAGTGCACAGGCATCCGGAAACACCATATATTTT
NA,NA,TRBV6-5,TRBJ2-5,CASSHRRSSVETQYF,TGTGCCAGCAGTCACAGACGGTCGTCCGTCGAGACCCAGTACTTC
NA,TRBD2,TRBV27,TRBJ2-7,CASSFGLALSREQYF,TGTGCCAGCAGTTTCGGACTAGCACTATCTCGCGAGCAGTACTTC
NA,TRBD2,TRBV7-8,TRBJ2-7,CASRPPGREQYF,TGTGCCAGCAGGCCCCCCGGGAGGGAGCAGTACTTC
NA,NA,TRBV5-5,TRBJ1-1,CASRDTPNTEAFF,TGTGCCAGCAGGGACACCCCGAACACTGAAGCTTTCTTT
NA,TRBD1,TRBV11-2,TRBJ1-5,CASSSEGQGGPQHF,TGTGCCAGCAGCTCAGAGGGACAGGGGGGGCCCCAGCATTTT
NA,TRBD1,TRBV28,TRBJ1-4,CASGDRTNEKLFF,TGTGCCAGCGGGGACAGAACTAATGAAAAACTGTTTTTT
NA,TRBD1,TRBV6-5,TRBJ1-2,CASNAQGSGYTF,TGTGCCAGCAACGCACAGGGGTCTGGCTACACCTTC
NA,NA,TRBV19,TRBJ2-4,CASIGSAKNIQYF,TGTGCCAGTATAGGGTCAGCCAAAAACATTCAGTACTTC
NA,NA,TRBV5-1,TRBJ2-7,CASSLEGVSLDEQYF,TGCGCCAGCAGCTTGGAAGGGGTCTCATTGGATGAGCAGTACTTC
NA,NA,TRBV11-2,TRBJ2-7,CASSLGQGGPGYTYEQYF,TGTGCCAGCAGCTTAGGTCAGGGGGGCCCCGGTTACACCTACGAGCAGTACTTC
NA,TRBD2,TRBV15,TRBJ2-1,CATSRGGAGGSYNEQFF,TGTGCCACCAGCAGAGGTGGGGCGGGAGGCTCCTACAATGAGCAGTTCTTC
NA,TRBD2,TRBV3-1/TRBV3-2,TRBJ2-7,CASGGDEQYF,TGTGCCAGCGGGGGGGACGAGCAGTACTTC
NA,TRBD2,TRBV15,TRBJ2-2,CATTRSGSWGGELFF,TGTGCCACCACTCGTAGCGGGAGTTGGGGCGGGGAGCTGTTTTTT
NA,TRBD2,TRBV6-4,TRBJ2-1,CASSTASGVYNEQFF,TGTGCCAGCAGTACGGCTAGCGGCGTTTACAATGAGCAGTTCTTC
NA,TRBD1,TRBV24-1,TRBJ1-5,CATSDRASNQPQHF,TGTGCCACCAGCGACAGGGCTTCCAATCAGCCCCAGCATTTT
NA,TRBD1,TRBV30,TRBJ1-3,CAWSGGTVFSGNTIYF,TGTGCCTGGAGTGGCGGGACAGTTTTCTCTGGAAACACCATATATTTT
NA,TRBD1,TRBV7-2,TRBJ1-3,CASSLKTGQGPGNTIYF,TGTGCCAGCAGCCTAAAAACGGGACAGGGGCCTGGAAACACCATATATTTT
once,TRBD1,TRBV9,TRBJ2-1,CASSGPLRGPSYNEQFF,TGTGCCAGCAGCGGCCCTCTCAGGGGGCCATCCTACAATGAGCAGTTCTTC
NA,NA,TRBV5-4,TRBJ1-2,CASSPQGLGGYTF,TGTGCCAGCAGCCCGCAGGGGTTAGGTGGCTACACCTTC
once,TRBD2,TRBV7-2,TRBJ2-1,CASSFSPASGGIYNEQFF,TGTGCCAGCAGCTTCTCTCCGGCTAGCGGGGGAATCTACAATGAGCAGTTCTTC
NA,NA,TRBV27,TRBJ1-6,CASTPGNSPLHF,TGTGCCAGCACCCCGGGTAATTCACCCCTCCACTTT
NA,TRBD2,TRBV6-5,TRBJ2-3,CASREAGGGTDTQYF,TGTGCCAGCAGAGAGGCGGGCGGGGGGACAGATACGCAGTATTTT
few,TRBD1,TRBV5-6,TRBJ1-2,CASSPGIGQDYGYTF,TGTGCCAGCAGCCCCGGGATCGGACAGGACTATGGCTACACCTTC
NA,TRBD1,TRBV16,TRBJ1-2,CASSRTTGFNYGYTF,TGTGCCAGCAGCCGTACGACAGGGTTTAACTATGGCTACACCTTC
once,NA,TRBV2,TRBJ2-7,CASSDQGSYEQYF,TGTGCCAGCAGTGACCAGGGGAGCTACGAGCAGTACTTC
NA,NA,TRBV18,TRBJ2-1,CASSSGTTGRSSYNEQFF,TGTGCCAGCTCATCCGGGACAACGGGACGTAGCTCCTACAATGAGCAGTTCTTC
NA,NA,TRBV5-6,TRBJ2-3,CASSFGVGADTQYF,TGTGCCAGCAGCTTTGGGGTTGGGGCAGATACGCAGTATTTT
NA,TRBD1,TRBV7-9,TRBJ2-1,CASSLGRDRVRNEQFF,TGTGCCAGCAGCTTGGGGCGGGACAGGGTTCGTAATGAGCAGTTCTTC
NA,TRBD2,TRBV6-5,TRBJ2-7,CASSPGTSGSYEQYF,TGTGCCAGCAGTCCCGGGACTAGCGGGAGCTACGAGCAGTACTTC
NA,NA,TRBV7-8,TRBJ1-2,CASSLVSRGGYGYTF,TGTGCCAGCAGCTTAGTTAGCAGGGGAGGCTATGGCTACACCTTC
NA,NA,TRBV6-5,TRBJ1-2,CASSLQGRPQGGYTF,TGTGCCAGCAGTTTACAAGGCAGGCCCCAAGGAGGCTACACCTTC
NA,TRBD1,TRBV18,TRBJ2-7,CASSPRQGGTQRRVLRGEQYF,TGTGCCAGCTCACCAAGACAGGGGGGTACTCAGAGACGTGTACTACGTGGGGAGCAGTACTTC
NA,NA,TRBV27,TRBJ2-7,CASKGAYEQYF,TGTGCCAGCAAGGGGGCCTACGAGCAGTACTTC
NA,NA,TRBV12-3/TRBV12-4,TRBJ2-7,CASSQGSIYEQYF,TGTGCCAGCAGTCAGGGCAGTATCTACGAGCAGTACTTC
once,TRBD2,TRBV27,TRBJ2-7,CASSMTSGSNEQYF,TGTGCCAGCAGTATGACTAGCGGGAGCAACGAGCAGTACTTC
NA,NA,TRBV7-2,TRBJ2-7,CASSLELGIYEQYF,TGTGCCAGCAGCTTAGAACTGGGGATTTACGAGCAGTACTTC
NA,NA,TRBV15,TRBJ1-2,CATSRDLGAGGYTF,TGTGCCACCAGCAGAGACCTAGGGGCGGGCGGCTACACCTTC
NA,NA,TRBV9,TRBJ1-3,CASSVGGNTIYF,TGTGCCAGCAGCGTAGGGGGAAACACCATATATTTT
NA,NA,TRBV30,TRBJ1-1,CAWSASSLEAFF,TGTGCCTGGAGCGCTAGTTCTCTAGAAGCTTTCTTT
NA,NA,TRBV7-2,TRBJ2-7,CASSSAAAVSYEQYF,TGTGCCAGCAGCTCCGCCGCGGCGGTCTCCTACGAGCAGTACTTC
NA,TRBD2,TRBV7-8,TRBJ2-1,CASSLPPSGVYNEQFF,TGTGCCAGCAGCTTACCGCCTAGCGGAGTCTACAATGAGCAGTTCTTC
NA,NA,TRBV19,TRBJ2-2,CASSRLVGVSGELFF,TGTGCCAGTAGTAGACTAGTCGGCGTATCCGGGGAGCTGTTTTTT
NA,TRBD1,TRBV3-1/TRBV3-2,TRBJ1-2,CASSQEGGGQKETYGYTF,TGTGCCAGCAGCCAAGAGGGTGGGGGACAGAAAGAGACCTATGGCTACACCTTC
NA,TRBD1,TRBV6-5,TRBJ1-1,CASRKKTGANTEAFF,TGTGCCAGCAGAAAAAAAACAGGGGCGAACACTGAAGCTTTCTTT
NA,NA,TRBV7-9,TRBJ1-2,CASSLSRPYGYTF,TGTGCCAGCAGCTTAAGTAGACCATATGGCTACACCTTC
once,NA,TRBV15,TRBJ1-1,CATSSLGLSNTEAFF,TGTGCCACCAGCAGCCTGGGACTATCGAACACTGAAGCTTTCTTT
once,TRBD1,TRBV6-1,TRBJ1-1,CASSEGTGAWGNTEAFF,TGTGCCAGCAGTGAAGGGACAGGGGCTTGGGGTAACACTGAAGCTTTCTTT
NA,NA,TRBV24-1,TRBJ1-5,CATSDRGHGQPQHF,TGTGCCACCAGTGACAGGGGCCATGGTCAGCCCCAGCATTTT
NA,NA,TRBV12-3/TRBV12-4,TRBJ1-1,CASRPQFNTEAFF,TGTGCCAGCAGACCCCAGTTCAATACTGAAGCTTTCTTT
NA,NA,TRBV2,TRBJ1-1,CASILDREMNTEAFF,NA
NA,NA,TRBV5-6,TRBJ2-5,CASSLKNTRYQETQYF,TGTGCCAGCAGCTTGAAGAATACCAGGTATCAAGAGACCCAGTACTTC